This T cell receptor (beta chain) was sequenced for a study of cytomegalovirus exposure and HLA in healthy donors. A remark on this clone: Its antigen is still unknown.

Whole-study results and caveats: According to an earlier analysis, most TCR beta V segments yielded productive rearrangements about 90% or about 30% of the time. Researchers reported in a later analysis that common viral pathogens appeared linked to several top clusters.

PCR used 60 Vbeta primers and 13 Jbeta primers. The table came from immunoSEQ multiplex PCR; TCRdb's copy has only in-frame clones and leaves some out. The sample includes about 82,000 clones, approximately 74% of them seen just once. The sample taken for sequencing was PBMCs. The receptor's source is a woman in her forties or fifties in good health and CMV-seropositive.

CDR3 residues: CSVEGLYEQFF. The CDR3 region has the DNA TGCAGCGTTGAAGGACTATATGAGCAGTTCTTC. The V gene is TRBV29-1, the J gene TRBJ2-1; weak D call: TRBD2 (5 bases). Between the trimmed V and J ends, which lost 1 base and 8 bases, there was a span of 6 bases. In germline, CDR1 is SQVTM, CDR2 ANQGSEA. The CDR3 is 11 residues long.